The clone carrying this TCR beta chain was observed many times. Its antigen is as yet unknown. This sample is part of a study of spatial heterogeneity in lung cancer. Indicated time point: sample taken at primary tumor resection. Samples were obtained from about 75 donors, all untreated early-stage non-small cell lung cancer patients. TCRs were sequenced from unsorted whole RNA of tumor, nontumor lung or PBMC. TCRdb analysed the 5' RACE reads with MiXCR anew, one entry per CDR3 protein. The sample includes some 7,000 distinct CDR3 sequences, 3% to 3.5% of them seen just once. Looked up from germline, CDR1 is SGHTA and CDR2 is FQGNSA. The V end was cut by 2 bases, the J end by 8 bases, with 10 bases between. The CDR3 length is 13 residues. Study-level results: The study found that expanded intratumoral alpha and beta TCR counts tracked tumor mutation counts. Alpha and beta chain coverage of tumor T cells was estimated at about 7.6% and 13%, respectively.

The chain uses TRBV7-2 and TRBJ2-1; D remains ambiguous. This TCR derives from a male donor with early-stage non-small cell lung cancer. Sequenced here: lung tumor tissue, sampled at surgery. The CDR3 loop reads CASSLLNGDEQFF. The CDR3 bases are TGTGCCAGCAGCTTATTGAATGGTGATGAGCAGTTCTTC.